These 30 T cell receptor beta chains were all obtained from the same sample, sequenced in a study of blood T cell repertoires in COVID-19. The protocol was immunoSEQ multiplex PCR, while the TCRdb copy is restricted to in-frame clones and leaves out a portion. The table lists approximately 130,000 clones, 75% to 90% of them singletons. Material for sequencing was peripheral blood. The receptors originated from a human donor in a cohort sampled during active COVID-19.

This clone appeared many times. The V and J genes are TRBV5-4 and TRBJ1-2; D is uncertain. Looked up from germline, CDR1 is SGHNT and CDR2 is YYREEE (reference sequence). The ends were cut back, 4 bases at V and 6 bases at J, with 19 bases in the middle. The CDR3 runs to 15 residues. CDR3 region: CASSPPQSTFDGYTF. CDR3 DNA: TGTGCCAGCAGCCCACCACAGTCGACCTTCGATGGCTACACCTTC.

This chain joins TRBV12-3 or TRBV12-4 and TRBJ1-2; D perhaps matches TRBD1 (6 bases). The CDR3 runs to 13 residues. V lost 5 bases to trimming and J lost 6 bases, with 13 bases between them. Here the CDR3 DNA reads TGTGCCAGCAGTCTTATTGGGGGCGATGGCTACACCTTC. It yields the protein CASSLIGGDGYTF.

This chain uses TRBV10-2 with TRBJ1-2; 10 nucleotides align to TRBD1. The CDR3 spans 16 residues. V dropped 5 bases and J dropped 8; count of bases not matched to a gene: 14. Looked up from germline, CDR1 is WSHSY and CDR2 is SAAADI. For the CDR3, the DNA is TGCGCCAGCAGTCCTTCCCCCCGGACAGGGGGGGAAGGCTACACCTTC. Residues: CASSPSPRTGGEGYTF.

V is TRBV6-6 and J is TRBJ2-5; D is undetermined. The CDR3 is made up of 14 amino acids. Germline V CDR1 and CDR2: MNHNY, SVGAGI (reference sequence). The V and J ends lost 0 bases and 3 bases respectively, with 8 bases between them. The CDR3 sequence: CASSYSSTKETQYF. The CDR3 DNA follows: TGTGCCAGCAGTTACTCGAGCACTAAAGAGACCCAGTACTTC.

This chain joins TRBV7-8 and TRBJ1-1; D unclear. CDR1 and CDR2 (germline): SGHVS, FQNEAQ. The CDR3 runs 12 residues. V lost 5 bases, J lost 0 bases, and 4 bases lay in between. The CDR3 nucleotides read TGTGCCAGCAGCCCTATGAACACTGAAGCTTTCTTT. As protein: CASSPMNTEAFF.

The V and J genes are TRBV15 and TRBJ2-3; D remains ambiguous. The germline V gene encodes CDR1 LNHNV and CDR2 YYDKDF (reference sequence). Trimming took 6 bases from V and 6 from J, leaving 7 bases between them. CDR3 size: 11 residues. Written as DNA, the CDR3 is TGTGCCACCAGGGAGCTGGATACGCAGTATTTT. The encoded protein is CATRELDTQYF.

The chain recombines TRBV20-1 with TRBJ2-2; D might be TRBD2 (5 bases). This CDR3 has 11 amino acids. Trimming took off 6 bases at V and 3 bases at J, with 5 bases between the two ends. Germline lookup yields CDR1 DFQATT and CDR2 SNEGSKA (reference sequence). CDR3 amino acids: CSARDTGELFF. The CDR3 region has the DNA TGCAGTGCGCGGGACACCGGGGAGCTGTTTTTT.

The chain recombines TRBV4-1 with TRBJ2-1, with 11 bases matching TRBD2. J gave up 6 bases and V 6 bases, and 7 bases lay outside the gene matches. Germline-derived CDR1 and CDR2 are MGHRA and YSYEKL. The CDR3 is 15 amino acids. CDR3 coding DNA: TGCGCCAGCAGTCAACTAGCGGGAGTGGGCAATGAGCAGTTCTTC. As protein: CASSQLAGVGNEQFF.

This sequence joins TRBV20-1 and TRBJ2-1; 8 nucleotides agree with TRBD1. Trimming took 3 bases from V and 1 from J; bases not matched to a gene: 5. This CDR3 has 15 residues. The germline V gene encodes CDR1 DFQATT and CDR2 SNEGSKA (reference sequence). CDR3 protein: CSASPDRGSYNEQFF. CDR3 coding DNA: TGCAGTGCTAGTCCCGACAGGGGTTCCTACAATGAGCAGTTCTTC.

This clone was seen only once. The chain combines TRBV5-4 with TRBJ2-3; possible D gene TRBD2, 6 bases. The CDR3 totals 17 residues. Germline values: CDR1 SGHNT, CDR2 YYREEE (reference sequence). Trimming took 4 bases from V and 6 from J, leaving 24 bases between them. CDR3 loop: CASSPGRLGLGRDTQYF. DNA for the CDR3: TGTGCCAGCAGCCCGGGCAGGCTAGGGTTGGGGAGGGATACGCAGTATTTT.

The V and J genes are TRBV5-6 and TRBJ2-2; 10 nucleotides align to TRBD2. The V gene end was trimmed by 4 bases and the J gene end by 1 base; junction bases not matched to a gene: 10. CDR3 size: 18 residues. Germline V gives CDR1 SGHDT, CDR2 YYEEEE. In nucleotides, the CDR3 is TGTGCCAGCAGCCGACCCCCCAGGACTAGCGGGAACACCGGGGAGCTGTTTTTT. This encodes CASSRPPRTSGNTGELFF.

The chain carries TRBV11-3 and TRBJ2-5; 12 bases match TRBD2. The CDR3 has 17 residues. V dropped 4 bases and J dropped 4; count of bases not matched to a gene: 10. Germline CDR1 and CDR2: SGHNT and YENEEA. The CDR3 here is CASSSRLAGVARETQYF. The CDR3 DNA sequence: TGTGCCAGCAGCTCCCGACTAGCGGGAGTGGCGCGAGAGACCCAGTACTTC.

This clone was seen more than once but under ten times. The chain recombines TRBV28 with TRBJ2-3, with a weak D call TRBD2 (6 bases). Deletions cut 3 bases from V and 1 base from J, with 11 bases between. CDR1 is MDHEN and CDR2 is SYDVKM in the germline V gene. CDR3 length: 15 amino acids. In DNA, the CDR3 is TGTGCCAGCAGTTTCCCAGGAGGGGGCACAGATACGCAGTATTTT. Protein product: CASSFPGGGTDTQYF.

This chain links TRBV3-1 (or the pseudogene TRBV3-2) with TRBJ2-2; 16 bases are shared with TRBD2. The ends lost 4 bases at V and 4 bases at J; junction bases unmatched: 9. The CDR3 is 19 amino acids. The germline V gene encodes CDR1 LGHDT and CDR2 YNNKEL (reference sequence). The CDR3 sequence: CASSPRGTSGRESTGELFF. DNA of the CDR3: TGTGCCAGCAGCCCCAGGGGGACTAGCGGGAGGGAGAGCACCGGGGAGCTGTTTTTT.

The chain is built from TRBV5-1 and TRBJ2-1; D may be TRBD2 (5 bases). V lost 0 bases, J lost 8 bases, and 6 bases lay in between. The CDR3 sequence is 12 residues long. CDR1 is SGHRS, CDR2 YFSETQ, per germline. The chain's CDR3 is CASSLGGHEQFF. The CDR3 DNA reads TGCGCCAGCAGCTTGGGAGGGCATGAGCAGTTCTTC.

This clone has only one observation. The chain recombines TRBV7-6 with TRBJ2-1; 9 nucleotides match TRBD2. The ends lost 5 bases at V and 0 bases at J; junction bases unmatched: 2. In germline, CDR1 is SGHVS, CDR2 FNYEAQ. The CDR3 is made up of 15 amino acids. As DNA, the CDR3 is TGTGCCAGCAGCATTAGCGGGAGCTCCTACAATGAGCAGTTCTTC. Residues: CASSISGSSYNEQFF. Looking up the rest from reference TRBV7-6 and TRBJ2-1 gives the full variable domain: GAGVSQSPRYKVTKRGQDVALRCDPISGHVSLYWYRQALGQGPEFLTYFNYEAQQDKSGLPNDRFSAERPEGSISTLTIQRTEQRDSAMYRCASSISGSSYNEQFFGPGTRLTVL.

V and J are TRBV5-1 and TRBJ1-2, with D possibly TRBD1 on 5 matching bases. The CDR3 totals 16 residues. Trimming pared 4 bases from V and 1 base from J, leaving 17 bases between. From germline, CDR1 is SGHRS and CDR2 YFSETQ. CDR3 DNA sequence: TGCGCCAGCAGCCCTCAAACAGTGGGGCATAACTATGGCTACACCTTC. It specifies CASSPQTVGHNYGYTF. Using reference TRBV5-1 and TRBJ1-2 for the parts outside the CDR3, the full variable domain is KAGVTQTPRYLIKTRGQQVTLSCSPISGHRSVSWYQQTPGQGLQFLFEYFSETQRNKGNFPGRFSGRQFSNSRSEMNVSTLELGDSALYLCASSPQTVGHNYGYTFGSGTRLTVV.

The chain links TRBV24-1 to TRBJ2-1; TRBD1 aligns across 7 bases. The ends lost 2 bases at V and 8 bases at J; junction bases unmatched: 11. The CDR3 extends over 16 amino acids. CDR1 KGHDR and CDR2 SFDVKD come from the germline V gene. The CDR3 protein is CATSDSPGQSPHEQFF. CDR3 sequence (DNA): TGTGCCACCAGTGATTCTCCGGGACAGTCCCCCCATGAGCAGTTCTTC.

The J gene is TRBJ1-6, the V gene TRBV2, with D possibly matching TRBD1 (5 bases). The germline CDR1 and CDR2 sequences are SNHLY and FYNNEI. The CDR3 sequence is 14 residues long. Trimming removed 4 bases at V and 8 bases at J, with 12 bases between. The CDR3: CASSGRRGYSPLHF. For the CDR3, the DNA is TGTGCCAGCAGTGGGCGGAGGGGCTATTCACCCCTCCACTTT.

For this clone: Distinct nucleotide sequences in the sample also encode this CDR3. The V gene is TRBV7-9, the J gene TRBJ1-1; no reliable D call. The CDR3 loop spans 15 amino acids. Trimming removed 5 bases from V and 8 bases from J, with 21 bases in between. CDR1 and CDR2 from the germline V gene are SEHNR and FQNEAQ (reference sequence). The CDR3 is CASSPGGIGRGEAFF. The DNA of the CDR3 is TGTGCCAGCAGCCCCGGCGGTATAGGTCGGGGAGAAGCTTTCTTT. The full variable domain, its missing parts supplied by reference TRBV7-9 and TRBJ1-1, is DTGVSQNPRHKITKRGQNVTFRCDPISEHNRLYWYRQTLGQGPEFLTYFQNEAQLEKSRLLSDRFSAERPKGSFSTLEIQRTEQGDSAMYLCASSPGGIGRGEAFFGQGTRLTVV.

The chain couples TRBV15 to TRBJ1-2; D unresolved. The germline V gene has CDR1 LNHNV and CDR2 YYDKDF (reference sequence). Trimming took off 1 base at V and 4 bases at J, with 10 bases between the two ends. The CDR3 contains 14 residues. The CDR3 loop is CATSRASLLYGYTF. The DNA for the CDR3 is TGTGCCACCAGCAGAGCTAGCCTTCTCTATGGCTACACCTTC. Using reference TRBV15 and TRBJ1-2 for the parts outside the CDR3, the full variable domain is DAMVIQNPRYQVTQFGKPVTLSCSQTLNHNVMYWYQQKSSQAPKLLFHYYDKDFNNEADTPDNFQSRRPNTSFCFLDIRSPGLGDTAMYLCATSRASLLYGYTFGSGTRLTVV.

The CDR3 here is CASSNSGYQETQYF. DNA for the CDR3: TGTGCCAGCAGCAACTCGGGGTACCAAGAGACCCAGTACTTC. This sequence joins TRBV7-9 and TRBJ2-5, with D perhaps TRBD2 (5 bases). The CDR3 is 14 amino acids. Between the trimmed V and J ends, which lost 5 bases and 0 bases, there was a span of 10 bases. Germline CDR1 is SEHNR and CDR2 is FQNEAQ (reference sequence).

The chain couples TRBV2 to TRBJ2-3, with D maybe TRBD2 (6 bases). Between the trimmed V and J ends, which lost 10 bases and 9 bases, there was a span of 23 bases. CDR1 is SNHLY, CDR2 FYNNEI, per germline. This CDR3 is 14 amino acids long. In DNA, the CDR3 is TGTGCCAAAAACGGTCGGCAGGGAGGAGAGACGCAGTATTTT. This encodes CAKNGRQGGETQYF.

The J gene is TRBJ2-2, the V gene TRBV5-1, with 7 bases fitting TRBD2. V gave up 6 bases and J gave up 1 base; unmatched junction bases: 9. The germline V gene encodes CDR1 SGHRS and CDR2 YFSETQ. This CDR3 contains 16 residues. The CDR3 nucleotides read TGCGCCAGCAAGCCCTTACCGGGGGGGAACACCGGGGAGCTGTTTTTT. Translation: CASKPLPGGNTGELFF.

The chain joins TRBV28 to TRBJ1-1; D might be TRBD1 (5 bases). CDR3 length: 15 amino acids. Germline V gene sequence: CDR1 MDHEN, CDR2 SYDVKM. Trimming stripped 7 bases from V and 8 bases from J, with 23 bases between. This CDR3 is CASTRTPQGSREAFF. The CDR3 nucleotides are TGTGCCAGCACCCGAACCCCGCAGGGCTCGAGGGAAGCTTTCTTT.

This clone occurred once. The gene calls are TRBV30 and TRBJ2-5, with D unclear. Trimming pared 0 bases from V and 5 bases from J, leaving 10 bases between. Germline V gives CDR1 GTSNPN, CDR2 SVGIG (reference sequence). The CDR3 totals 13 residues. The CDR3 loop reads CAWSVRLGETQYF. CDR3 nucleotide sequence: TGTGCCTGGAGTGTACGGCTCGGGGAGACCCAGTACTTC.

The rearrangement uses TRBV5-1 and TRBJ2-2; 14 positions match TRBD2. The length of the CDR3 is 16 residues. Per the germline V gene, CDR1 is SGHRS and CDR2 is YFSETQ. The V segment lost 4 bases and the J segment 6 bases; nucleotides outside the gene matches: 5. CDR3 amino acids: CASSPGLAGGAGELFF. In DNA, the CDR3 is TGCGCCAGCAGCCCCGGACTAGCGGGAGGCGCCGGGGAGCTGTTTTTT. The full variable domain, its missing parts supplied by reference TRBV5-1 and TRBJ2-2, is KAGVTQTPRYLIKTRGQQVTLSCSPISGHRSVSWYQQTPGQGLQFLFEYFSETQRNKGNFPGRFSGRQFSNSRSEMNVSTLELGDSALYLCASSPGLAGGAGELFFGEGSRLTVL.

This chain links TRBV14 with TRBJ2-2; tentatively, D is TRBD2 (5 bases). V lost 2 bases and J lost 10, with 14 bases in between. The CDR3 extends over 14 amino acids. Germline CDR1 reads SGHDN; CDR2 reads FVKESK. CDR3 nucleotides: TGTGCCAGCAGCCAATTAAGTGGGAGCGAGGAGCTGTTTTTT. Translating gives CASSQLSGSEELFF.

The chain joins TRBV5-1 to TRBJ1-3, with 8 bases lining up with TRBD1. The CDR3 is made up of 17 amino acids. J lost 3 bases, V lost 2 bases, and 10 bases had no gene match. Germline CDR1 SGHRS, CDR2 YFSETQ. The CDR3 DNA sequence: TGCGCCAGCAGCTTCCAGGGGGCCGGCTTGAATGGAAACACCATATATTTT. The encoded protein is CASSFQGAGLNGNTIYF.

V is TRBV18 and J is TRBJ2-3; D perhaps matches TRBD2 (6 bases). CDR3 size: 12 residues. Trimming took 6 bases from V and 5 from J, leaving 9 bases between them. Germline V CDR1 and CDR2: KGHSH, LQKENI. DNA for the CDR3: TGTGCCAGCTCGCCGGAGGGAGATACGCAGTATTTT. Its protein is CASSPEGDTQYF.